Included here is one TCR beta chain sequence, with context. No antigen is known for it. Base qualities are not provided; no much larger clone lies one nucleotide away. These data belong to a study of technical replicates of blood from a handful of donors listed by TCRdb under 2017. Preparation of the library involved the immunoSEQ multiplex PCR assay. What TCRdb holds here is the immuneACCESS table cut down to in-frame rearrangements. Part of the clones is not present; checked against another copy, under half of the missing clones reflect an unresolved V gene, and the others are unexplained. The sample data list around 81,000 clones, and about 94% of these were observed just once. The ten largest account for about 0.37% of the sample. Trimming takes 3 bases from V and 2 bases from J, and the germline ends sit 23 bases apart. Sequences MDHEN (CDR1) and SYDVKM (CDR2) are obtained from the germline V gene. The CDR3 covers 19 residues, taking in both the cysteine and the phenylalanine. Kept here is only the CDR3 DNA, which spans 57 bases and is read in frame from base 1.

The chain uses TRBV28 and TRBJ1-5; possibly the D gene is TRBD1, per 6 matching bases. Sequencing used T cells isolated from PBMCs. The sequence derives from a human donor in good health. The CDR3 has the sequence CASSFPTGKIGIGNQPQHF. The DNA reads as follows: TGTGCCAGCAGTTTTCCTACAGGGAAAATAGGTATTGGCAATCAGCCCCAGCATTTT.